Listed below are T cell receptor beta chains from one sample, sequenced in a study of T cells in Graves' hyperthyroidism and ophthalmopathy. TCRdb called the multiplex PCR reads again in MiXCR, with one record for every CDR3 protein. The sample yields fewer than 650,000 distinct CDR3 sequences, roughly 14% seen once. The material sequenced was blood. The receptors originated from a woman between 40 and 55 years old with Graves' ophthalmopathy. Each CDR3 is given with its conserved first and last residue. The D gene is left open where the match is weak. Size values are once, few and many counts, or a class for expanded clones, and some rows have none.

v_gene	j_gene	d_gene	abundance	CDR3aa	CDR3nt
TRBV28	TRBJ2-6	-	many	CASSLTPGANVLTF	TGTGCCAGCAGTTTAACACCTGGGGCCAACGTCCTGACTTTC
TRBV3-1	TRBJ2-5	TRBD1	-	CASTSQGTRETQYF	TGTGCCAGCACATCACAGGGGACGCGGGAGACCCAGTACTTC
TRBV19	TRBJ2-4	TRBD1	many	CASSNTRDSIQYF	TGTGCCAGTAGTAATACCAGGGACAGCATTCAGTACTTC
TRBV10-3	TRBJ2-6	TRBD1	many	CATGQGGSGANVLTF	TGTGCCACCGGACAGGGCGGCTCTGGGGCCAACGTCCTGACTTTC
TRBV28	TRBJ1-1	-	many	CASSVETEAFF	TGTGCCAGCAGTGTCGAAACTGAAGCTTTCTTT
TRBV12-3/TRBV12-4	TRBJ2-2	TRBD1	-	CASRSPGTGAGELFF	TGTGCCAGCAGGTCTCCTGGGACAGGGGCCGGGGAGCTGTTTTTT
TRBV3-1	TRBJ1-1	TRBD1	many	CASSPWTGSGTEAFF	TGTGCCAGCAGCCCTTGGACAGGCTCGGGCACTGAAGCTTTCTTT
TRBV27	TRBJ1-2	-	many	CASSLEGHTDGYTF	TGTGCCAGCAGTTTAGAAGGACACACCGATGGCTACACCTTC
TRBV19	TRBJ2-2	-	many	CASSPRPGRGVNTGELFF	TGTGCCAGTAGTCCCCGGCCCGGGCGGGGCGTAAACACCGGGGAGCTGTTTTTT
TRBV6-1	TRBJ1-1	TRBD1	many	CASNGDRLNTEAFF	TGTGCCAGCAACGGGGACAGACTGAACACTGAAGCTTTCTTT
TRBV6-2/TRBV6-3	TRBJ1-1	-	few	CASSFRQGPTMNTEAFF	TGTGCCAGCAGTTTTCGGCAGGGGCCAACTATGAACACTGAAGCTTTCTTT
TRBV6-2/TRBV6-3	TRBJ2-1	-	-	CACSRGGGYNEQFF	TGTGCCTGCTCCCGAGGAGGGGGATACAATGAGCAGTTCTTC
TRBV20-1	TRBJ2-5	TRBD2	once	CSARTSGRAETQYF	TGCAGTGCTCGGACTAGCGGGAGGGCAGAGACCCAGTACTTC
TRBV6-5	TRBJ2-7	TRBD2	many	CASSYPGLAVYEQYF	TGTGCCAGCAGTTACCCGGGACTAGCGGTCTACGAGCAGTACTTC
TRBV12-5	TRBJ2-3	-	many	CASGLGTITDTQYF	TGTGCTAGTGGTTTGGGGACCATCACAGATACGCAGTATTTT
TRBV27	TRBJ2-5	-	many	CAPPGLRETQYF	TGTGCCCCCCCGGGACTCCGAGAGACCCAGTACTTC
TRBV7-9	TRBJ2-5	TRBD1	-	CASSRSGTGEEETQYF	TGTGCCAGCAGCAGAAGCGGGACAGGGGAGGAAGAGACCCAGTACTTC
TRBV6-1	TRBJ1-6	TRBD1	many	CASRPDRVGSPLHF	TGTGCCAGCAGACCCGACAGGGTTGGATCACCCCTCCACTTT
TRBV7-9	TRBJ1-2	-	-	CASSSAGLHGYTF	TGTGCCAGCAGCTCCGCAGGGCTCCATGGCTACACCTTC
TRBV28	TRBJ2-7	TRBD1	-	CASSYSDREGEQYF	TGTGCCAGCAGTTACTCAGACAGGGAAGGCGAGCAGTACTTC
TRBV4-2	TRBJ2-2	-	-	CASSQEAAPYTGELFF	TGTGCCAGCAGCCAAGAGGCCGCGCCATACACCGGGGAGCTGTTTTTT
TRBV28	TRBJ2-7	-	many	CASSLSVSSYEQYF	TGTGCCAGCAGTTTATCTGTCAGCTCCTACGAGCAGTACTTC
TRBV12-3/TRBV12-4	TRBJ1-5	-	many	CASTGSPNQPQHF	TGTGCCAGCACGGGGAGTCCCAATCAGCCCCAGCATTTT
TRBV11-2	TRBJ2-6	-	many	CASSYQGFSGANVLTF	TGTGCCAGCAGCTACCAGGGATTCTCTGGGGCCAACGTCCTGACTTTC
TRBV30	TRBJ1-5	-	many	CAWSPKGGQPQHF	TGTGCCTGGAGTCCGAAGGGCGGCCAGCCCCAGCATTTT
TRBV6-5	TRBJ1-2	TRBD1	many	CASSYGAGTGTGYTF	TGTGCCAGCAGTTACGGGGCCGGGACAGGGACCGGCTACACCTTC
TRBV11-1	TRBJ2-7	-	few	CASSLDSLSALPYEQYF	TGTGCCAGCAGCTTGGACAGCCTATCTGCCCTACCCTACGAGCAGTACTTC
TRBV12-3/TRBV12-4	TRBJ2-5	-	many	CASSLMAGETQYF	TGTGCCAGCAGTTTAATGGCGGGGGAGACCCAGTACTTC
TRBV10-3	TRBJ1-1	-	-	CASSESTGGYTEAFF	TGTGCCAGCAGTGAGTCGACAGGTGGGTACACTGAAGCTTTCTTT
TRBV6-2/TRBV6-3	TRBJ1-1	-	many	CASSSGGAYDTEAFF	TGTGCCAGCAGTTCGGGGGGCGCGTATGACACTGAAGCTTTCTTT